A selection of T cell receptor beta chains follows, all from one sample in a study of cytomegalovirus exposure and HLA in healthy donors. Measured with immunoSEQ multiplex PCR; TCRdb has only the in-frame clones, and not every one. In total, the table holds about 110,000 clones. Sequenced sample: PBMCs. These receptors all stem from a middle-aged man in good health and CMV-seronegative. The CDR3 runs from the conserved cysteine through the conserved F or W. The D gene is left open where the match is weak.

NA,TRBV25-1,TRBJ1-4,CASSGGGLGNEKLFF,TGTGCCAGCAGTGGGGGGGGTTTAGGTAATGAAAAACTGTTTTTT
TRBD1,TRBV18,TRBJ2-7,CASSEDRVKEQYF,TGTGCCAGTTCCGAGGACAGGGTTAAAGAGCAGTACTTC
TRBD1,TRBV5-6,TRBJ2-7,CASSRDRGRREQYF,TGTGCCAGCAGCCGGGACAGGGGGCGGAGGGAGCAGTACTTC
NA,TRBV7-3,TRBJ1-1,CASSQQVGTEAFF,TGTGCCAGCAGCCAGCAGGTAGGCACTGAAGCTTTCTTT
NA,TRBV7-2,TRBJ1-1,CASSMGLNTEAFF,TGTGCCAGCAGCATGGGGCTGAACACTGAAGCTTTCTTT
TRBD1,TRBV9,TRBJ1-3,CASSPPTGKAGNTIYF,TGTGCCAGCAGCCCACCGACAGGGAAGGCTGGAAACACCATATATTTT
NA,TRBV9,TRBJ1-5,CASSVDPRQPQHF,TGTGCCAGCAGCGTAGACCCGCGCCAACCCCAGCATTTT
NA,TRBV19,TRBJ1-2,CASSISQANYGYTF,TGTGCCAGTAGTATTTCACAGGCTAACTATGGCTACACCTTC
TRBD2,TRBV5-6,TRBJ2-7,CASSFGSGGVSYEQYF,TGTGCCAGCAGCTTCGGGAGTGGGGGGGTCTCCTACGAGCAGTACTTC
NA,TRBV10-3,TRBJ1-1,CAISESLGAGEAFF,TGTGCCATCAGTGAGTCTCTGGGGGCAGGAGAAGCTTTCTTT
TRBD1,TRBV5-6,TRBJ1-2,CASSFFGQAVGYTF,TGTGCCAGCAGCTTCTTCGGACAGGCGGTCGGCTACACCTTC
TRBD2,TRBV19,TRBJ2-1,CASRIVGGANNEQFF,TGTGCCAGTAGGATCGTCGGGGGGGCGAACAATGAGCAGTTCTTC
TRBD1,TRBV5-1,TRBJ1-1,CASSGETGTAEAFF,TGCGCCAGCAGCGGAGAAACTGGGACAGCTGAAGCTTTCTTT